This paragraph covers one TCR beta chain sequence. As processed by the authors: Reference gene primer amplification gave nucleated cell count estimates. Sequenced by immunoSEQ multiplex PCR; TCRdb stores in-frame clones only, minus some. V, J and clone size are those of that table, while D and trimming were read from the DNA. This table has around 80,000 clones, roughly four fifths appearing once. The data were obtained in a study of blood T cell repertoires in COVID-19. Study background: Specimens from acute and convalescent COVID-19 originated in the United States, Italy and Spain.

Germline V gene lookup returns CDR1 MDHEN and CDR2 SYDVKM. Trimming cost V 6 bases and J 0 bases; bases outside gene matches: 15. This CDR3 comprises 18 residues. The V and J genes are TRBV28 and TRBJ2-7; TRBD1 aligns across 9 bases. This TCR came from a human donor in a cohort sampled during active COVID-19. Sequenced input: peripheral blood. CDR3 in DNA: TGTGCCAGCAGCCCGTGGTCTTTGGACAGGGGTGGCTCCTACGAGCAGTACTTC. This encodes CASSPWSLDRGGSYEQYF. Full variable domain (rest looked up from reference TRBV28 and TRBJ2-7): DVKVTQSSRYLVKRTGEKVFLECVQDMDHENMFWYRQDPGLGLRLIYFSYDVKMKEKGDIPEGYSVSREKKERFSLILESASTNQTSMYLCASSPWSLDRGGSYEQYFGPGTRLTVT.